The sequence of this T cell receptor beta chain was determined in a study of blood T cell repertoires in COVID-19. About the study: The origin of the acute and convalescent COVID-19 samples was the United States, Italy and Spain. T cells, B-cell-depleted T cells, or PBMCs supplied cDNA or gDNA.

The Seattle patients, enrolled during active infection, were followed longitudinally. A single count supports this clone. Per the authors' pipeline: Reference gene primer amplification yielded estimated nucleated cell counts. The repertoire was sequenced with immunoSEQ multiplex PCR; TCRdb's copy has only in-frame clones and lacks some. D and trimming were read from the DNA, whereas the V and J calls and clone size are those reported in that table. The table includes over 65,000 clones, 60% to 80% detected once. The CDR3 runs to 14 residues. Germline V gives CDR1 SGHNT, CDR2 YYREEE (reference sequence). Trimming at V came to 4 bases and at J to 4 bases, leaving 6 bases not matched to a gene.

The source is a man between 60 and 75 years old with COVID-19, enrolled during active disease. The sample taken for sequencing was peripheral blood. The chain recombines TRBV5-4 with TRBJ1-2, with 8 bases aligning to TRBD1. CDR3 in DNA: TGTGCCAGCAGCACCGGACAGGGAACCTATGGCTACACCTTC. It is translated as CASSTGQGTYGYTF.